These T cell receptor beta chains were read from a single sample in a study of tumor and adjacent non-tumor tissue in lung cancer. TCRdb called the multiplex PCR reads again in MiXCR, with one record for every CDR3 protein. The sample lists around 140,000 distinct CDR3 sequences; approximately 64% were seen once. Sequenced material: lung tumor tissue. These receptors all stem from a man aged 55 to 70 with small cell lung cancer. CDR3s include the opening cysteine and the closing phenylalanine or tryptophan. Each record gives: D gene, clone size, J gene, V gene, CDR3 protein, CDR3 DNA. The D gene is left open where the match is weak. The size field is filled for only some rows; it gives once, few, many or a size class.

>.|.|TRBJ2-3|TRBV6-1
CASSVLRLDMQYF
TGTGCCAGCAGTGTCCTCCGACTCGATATGCAGTATTTT
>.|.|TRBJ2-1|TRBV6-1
CASSGDPMYNEQFF
TGTGCCAGCAGTGGAGATCCCATGTACAATGAGCAGTTCTTC
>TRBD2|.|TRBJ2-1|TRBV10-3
CASTGTRGLNEQFF
TGTGCCTCTACCGGGACTAGGGGCCTCAATGAGCAGTTCTTC
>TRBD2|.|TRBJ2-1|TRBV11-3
CASSSRLAGGPYNEQFF
TGTGCCAGCAGCTCGAGACTAGCTGGAGGGCCTTACAATGAGCAGTTCTTC
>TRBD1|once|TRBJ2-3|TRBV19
CASSFRTGKGTDTQYF
TGTGCCAGTAGTTTTAGGACAGGGAAGGGGACAGATACGCAGTATTTT
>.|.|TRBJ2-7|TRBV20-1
CSARNLALGPASYEQYF
TGCAGTGCTAGAAATTTGGCGTTGGGACCCGCGTCCTACGAGCAGTACTTC
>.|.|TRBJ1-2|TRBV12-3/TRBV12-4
CASSLGDTYSHTF
TGTGCCAGCAGTTTAGGGGACACCTATAGCCACACCTTC
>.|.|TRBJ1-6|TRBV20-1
CSARGLAYNSPLHF
TGCAGTGCTAGGGGGTTAGCCTATAATTCACCCCTCCACTTT
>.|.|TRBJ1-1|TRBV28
CASSFRVSRRTEAFF
TGTGCCAGCAGTTTCCGAGTCAGCAGGCGAACTGAAGCTTTCTTT
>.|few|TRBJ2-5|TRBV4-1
CASSRGLLVGTQETQYF
TGCGCCAGCAGCCGGGGTCTACTAGTGGGAACCCAAGAGACCCAGTACTTC
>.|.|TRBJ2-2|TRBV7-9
CASSSIATGELFF
TGTGCCAGCAGCTCGATAGCCACCGGGGAGCTGTTTTTT
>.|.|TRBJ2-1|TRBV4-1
CASSQGVPGAYNEQFF
TGCGCCAGCAGCCAAGGAGTCCCGGGAGCCTACAATGAGCAGTTCTTC
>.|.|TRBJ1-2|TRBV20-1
CSARVRTYSFF
TGCAGTGCTAGAGTGAGGACTTACTCATTTTTC
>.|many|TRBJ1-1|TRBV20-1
CSARGRTYWTFF
TGCAGTGCTAGAGGTAGGACGTACTGGACTTTCTTT
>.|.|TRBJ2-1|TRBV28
CASSLWVGLVQRNEQFF
TGTGCCAGCAGTTTATGGGTGGGGTTAGTACAACGCAATGAGCAGTTCTTC
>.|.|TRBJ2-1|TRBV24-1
CATSDARQTYYNEQFF
TGTGCCACCAGTGATGCGAGACAGACCTACTACAATGAGCAGTTCTTC
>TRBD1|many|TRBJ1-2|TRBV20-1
CSASEGQGGYGYTF
TGCAGTGCTAGCGAAGGACAGGGTGGCTATGGCTACACCTTC
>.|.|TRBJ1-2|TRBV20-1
CSARGQQTNGYTF
TGCAGTGCTAGAGGGCAGCAGACAAATGGCTACACCTTC
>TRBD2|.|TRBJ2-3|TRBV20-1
CSARLAGDTDMQYF
TGCAGTGCTAGACTAGCGGGAGACACAGATATGCAGTATTTT